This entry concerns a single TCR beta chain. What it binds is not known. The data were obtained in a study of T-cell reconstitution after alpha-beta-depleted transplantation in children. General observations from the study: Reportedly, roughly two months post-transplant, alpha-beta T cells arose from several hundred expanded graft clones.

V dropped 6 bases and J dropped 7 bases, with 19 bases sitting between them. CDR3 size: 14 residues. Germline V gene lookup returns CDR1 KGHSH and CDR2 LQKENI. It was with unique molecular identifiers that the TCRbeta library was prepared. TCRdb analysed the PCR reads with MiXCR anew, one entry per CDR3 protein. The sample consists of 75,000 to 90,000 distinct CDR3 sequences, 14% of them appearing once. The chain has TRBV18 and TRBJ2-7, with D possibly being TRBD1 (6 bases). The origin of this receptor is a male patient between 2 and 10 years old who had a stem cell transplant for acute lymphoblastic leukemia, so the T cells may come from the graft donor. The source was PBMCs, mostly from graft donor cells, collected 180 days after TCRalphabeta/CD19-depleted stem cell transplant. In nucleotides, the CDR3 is TGTGCCAGCTCGCCGGGACAACCCTTGGGAGAGCAGTACTTC. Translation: CASSPGQPLGEQYF.